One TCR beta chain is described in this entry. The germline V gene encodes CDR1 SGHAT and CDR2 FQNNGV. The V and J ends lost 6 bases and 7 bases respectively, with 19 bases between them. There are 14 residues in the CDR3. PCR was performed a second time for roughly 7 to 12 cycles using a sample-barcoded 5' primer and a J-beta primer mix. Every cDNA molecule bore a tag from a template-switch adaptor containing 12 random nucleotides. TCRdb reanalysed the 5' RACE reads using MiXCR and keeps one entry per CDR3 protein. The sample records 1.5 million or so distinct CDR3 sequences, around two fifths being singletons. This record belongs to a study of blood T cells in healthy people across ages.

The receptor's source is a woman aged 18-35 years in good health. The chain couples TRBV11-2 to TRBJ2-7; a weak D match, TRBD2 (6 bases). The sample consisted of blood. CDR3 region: CASSLGLGSWEQYF. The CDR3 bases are TGTGCCAGCAGTCTGGGACTCGGTTCGTGGGAGCAGTACTTC.